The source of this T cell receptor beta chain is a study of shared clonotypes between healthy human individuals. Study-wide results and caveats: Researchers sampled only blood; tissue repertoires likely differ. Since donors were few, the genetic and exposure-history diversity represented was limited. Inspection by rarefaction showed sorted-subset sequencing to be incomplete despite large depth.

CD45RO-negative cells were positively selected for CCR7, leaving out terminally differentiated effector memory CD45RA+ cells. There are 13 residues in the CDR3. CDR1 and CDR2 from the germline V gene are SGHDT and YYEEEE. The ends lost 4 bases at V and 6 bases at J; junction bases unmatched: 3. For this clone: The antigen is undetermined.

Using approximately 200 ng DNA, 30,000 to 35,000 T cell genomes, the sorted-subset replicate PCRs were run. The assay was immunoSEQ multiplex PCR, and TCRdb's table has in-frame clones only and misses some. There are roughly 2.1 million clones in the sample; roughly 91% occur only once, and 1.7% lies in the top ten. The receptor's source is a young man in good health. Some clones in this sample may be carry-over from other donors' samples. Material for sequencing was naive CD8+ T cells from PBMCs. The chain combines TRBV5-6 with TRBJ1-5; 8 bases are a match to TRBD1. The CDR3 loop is CASSDRGRQPQHF. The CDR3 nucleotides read TGTGCCAGCAGCGACAGGGGTCGTCAGCCCCAGCATTTT.